These 4 T cell receptor beta chains originate from one sample sequenced in a study of blood T cell repertoires in COVID-19. Clones were sequenced by immunoSEQ multiplex PCR, and TCRdb holds only the in-frame ones, with some missing. The top ten clones hold roughly 50% of a sample with about 69,000 clones, 75% to 85% of them seen once. The specimen was peripheral blood. These receptors originate from a human donor in a cohort sampled during active COVID-19.

In its sample, this clone was seen a few times. The V gene is TRBV6-4, the J gene TRBJ2-3; tentative D call: TRBD2 (6 bases). Germline V CDR1 and CDR2: MRHNA, SNTAGT. V was trimmed by 4 bases and J by 4 bases, leaving 12 bases between them. The CDR3 loop spans 14 amino acids. The CDR3 coding sequence is TGTGCCAGCAGTGCGGCGACTAGTTCAGATACGCAGTATTTT. It codes for CASSAATSSDTQYF.

This rearrangement joins TRBV24-1 to TRBJ2-3, with a tentative D call TRBD2 (6 bases). The V gene's germline CDR1 is KGHDR and CDR2 SFDVKD. This CDR3 has 13 residues. V gave up 12 bases and J gave up 0 bases, with 12 bases separating them. CDR3 DNA: TGTGCCGTGGGGGGAACTAGCACAGATACGCAGTATTTT. Protein sequence: CAVGGTSTDTQYF.

J is TRBJ2-5 and V is TRBV6-5; D remains unclear. The germline V gene has CDR1 MNHEY and CDR2 SVGAGI. The CDR3 totals 11 residues. The germline V and J ends were trimmed by 5 bases and 5 bases, with 6 bases remaining between them. CDR3 sequence reads: CASSPGETQYF. CDR3 nucleotides: TGTGCCAGCAGTCCTGGCGAGACCCAGTACTTC.

The rearrangement uses TRBV30 and TRBJ2-7, with TRBD1 matching over 12 bases. The CDR3 loop spans 15 amino acids. After removal of 0 bases from V and 6 bases from J, the junction contained 6 bases not matched to a gene. CDR1 is GTSNPN, CDR2 SVGIG, per germline (reference sequence). DNA for the CDR3: TGTGCCTGGAGTGTACGGGGACAGGGGGCCTCCGAGCAGTACTTC. Translation: CAWSVRGQGASEQYF.